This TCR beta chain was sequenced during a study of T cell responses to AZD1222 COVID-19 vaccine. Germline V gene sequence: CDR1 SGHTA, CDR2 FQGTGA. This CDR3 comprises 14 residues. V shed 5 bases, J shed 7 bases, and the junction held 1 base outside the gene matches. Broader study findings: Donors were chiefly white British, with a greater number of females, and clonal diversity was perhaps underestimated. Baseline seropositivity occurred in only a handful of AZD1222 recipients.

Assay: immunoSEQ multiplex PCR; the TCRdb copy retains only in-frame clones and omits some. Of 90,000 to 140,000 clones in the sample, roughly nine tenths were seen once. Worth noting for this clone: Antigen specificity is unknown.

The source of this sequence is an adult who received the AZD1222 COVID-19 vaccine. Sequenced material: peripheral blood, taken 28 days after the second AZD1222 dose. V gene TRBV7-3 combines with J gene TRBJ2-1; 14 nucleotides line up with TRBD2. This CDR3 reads CASSRTSGRNEQFF. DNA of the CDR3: TGTGCCAGCAGCCGGACTAGCGGGAGGAATGAGCAGTTCTTC.